These 21 T cell receptor beta chains originate from one sample sequenced in a study of shared clonotypes between healthy human individuals. Sequencing used immunoSEQ multiplex PCR; TCRdb keeps in-frame clones, though not all of them. Among millions of clones, 85% to 95% were seen once, and the ten largest hold about 1.1%. Naive CD8 cells lacked CD45RO, underwent positive selection for CCR7 and left out terminally differentiated effector memory CD45RA+ cells. The sequencing input was naive CD8+ T cells sorted from blood. The receptors originated from a young man in good health.

A word on this clone: Additional DNA sequences in this sample encode the identical CDR3. The rearrangement uses TRBV27 and TRBJ1-2; D perhaps matches TRBD1 (5 bases). V gave up 2 bases and J gave up 4 bases, with 8 bases separating them. CDR1 and CDR2 (germline): MNHEY, SMNVEV (reference sequence). The CDR3 is 13 residues long. CDR3: CASSLGAGYGYTF. In nucleotides, the CDR3 is TGTGCCAGCAGTTTAGGGGCCGGCTATGGCTACACCTTC.

This chain connects TRBV10-3 to TRBJ1-1, with D tentatively TRBD1 (6 bases). The CDR3 totals 13 residues. Germline V gene lookup returns CDR1 ENHRY and CDR2 SYGVKD. V was pared by 2 bases and J by 6 bases, with 10 bases between. CDR3 coding DNA: TGTGCCATCAGTGAGAGCGGGGGGCCTGAAGCTTTCTTT. Residues: CAISESGGPEAFF.

The chain joins TRBV21-1 to TRBJ2-3; the D call TRBD1 from the table was never checked on the DNA. TRBV21-1 is tagged as a pseudogene. The CDR3 totals 15 residues. The CDR3 region has the DNA TGTGCCAGCAGCAACCGGGACAGGGGGTTGGATACGCAGTATTTT. Translation gives CASSNRDRGLDTQYF.

This clone is a singleton in its sample. The rearrangement links TRBV4-1 to TRBJ1-1, with 9 bases fitting TRBD1. The germline V gene encodes CDR1 MGHRA and CDR2 YSYEKL. J was trimmed by 7 bases and V by 0 bases; bases with no gene match: 9. This CDR3 comprises 16 residues. Written as DNA, the CDR3 is TGCGCCAGCAGCCAAGAGGGACAGGGAGTGTTGATTGAAGCTTTCTTT. Translation: CASSQEGQGVLIEAFF.

A word on this clone: This sequence may be a read error, since a much larger clone differs from it by one base. The sample has other DNA sequences that encode this CDR3 too. J is TRBJ1-1 and V is TRBV7-8; weak D call: TRBD1 (5 bases). The V and J ends lost 1 base and 0 bases respectively, with 6 bases between them. The length of the CDR3 is 14 residues. Germline CDR1 SGHVS, CDR2 FQNEAQ. The DNA of the CDR3 is TGTGCCAGCAGCTTAGGGGGGGTGAACACTGAAGCTTTCTTT. As protein: CASSLGGVNTEAFF. Combining the CDR3 with reference TRBV7-8 and TRBJ1-1 gives the whole variable domain GAGVSQSPRYKVAKRGQDVALRCDPISGHVSLFWYQQALGQGPEFLTYFQNEAQLDKSGLPSDRFFAERPEGSVSTLKIQRTQQEDSAVYLCASSLGGVNTEAFFGQGTRLTVV.

The J gene is TRBJ2-2, the V gene TRBV4-1; D possibly corresponds to TRBD1 (7 bases). The V and J ends lost 4 bases and 5 bases respectively, with 17 bases between them. This CDR3 contains 16 residues. Germline V CDR1 and CDR2: MGHRA, YSYEKL. CDR3 nucleotide sequence: TGCGCCAGCAGCCTGGAGGCCGCAGGGGGGACCGGGGAGCTGTTTTTT. Its translation is CASSLEAAGGTGELFF.

The chain carries TRBV28 and TRBJ1-5, with D perhaps TRBD1 (6 bases). The CDR3 runs 13 residues. The germline V gene encodes CDR1 MDHEN and CDR2 SYDVKM. The V gene lost 7 bases and the J gene lost 6 bases, with 13 bases spanning the gap. CDR3 sequence: CASTWGATQPQHF. The CDR3 DNA follows: TGTGCCAGCACTTGGGGGGCTACTCAGCCCCAGCATTTT.

This chain uses TRBV6-1 with TRBJ1-5; no firm D call. CDR3 size: 14 residues. With 2 bases removed from V and 8 bases from J, the gap between germline ends came to 13 bases. The germline V gene encodes CDR1 MNHNS and CDR2 SASEGT. CDR3 sequence (DNA): TGTGCCAGCAGTGAACGGAGACATTTAGAGCCCCAGCATTTT. Amino acid sequence: CASSERRHLEPQHF.

V and J are TRBV28 and TRBJ1-4; TRBD1 is a possible D gene (5 bases). V gave up 6 bases and J gave up 7 bases, with 18 bases separating them. The length of the CDR3 is 15 residues. Germline V lookup: CDR1 MDHEN, CDR2 SYDVKM. In nucleotides, the CDR3 is TGTGCCAGCAGCCCCGGGGGGGTTTCAGGTGAAAAACTGTTTTTT. As protein: CASSPGGVSGEKLFF.

This clone was counted a single time. This sequence joins TRBV6-1 and TRBJ2-7; TRBD2 agrees at 10 bases. Germline V CDR1 and CDR2: MNHNS, SASEGT. With 5 bases clipped from V and 1 base from J, the junction kept 5 bases outside the gene matches. This CDR3 spans 15 amino acids. Here the CDR3 reads CASSPTSGPSYEQYF. The CDR3 nucleotides are TGTGCCAGCAGTCCGACTAGCGGGCCTTCCTACGAGCAGTACTTC.

The chain has TRBV6-5 and TRBJ2-1, with unresolved D. This CDR3 contains 15 residues. The V end was cut by 2 bases, the J end by 0 bases, with 8 bases between. Germline V CDR1 and CDR2: MNHEY, SVGAGI. CDR3: CASSYLQSSYNEQFF. CDR3 bases: TGTGCCAGCAGTTACCTCCAGAGCTCCTACAATGAGCAGTTCTTC.

The gene calls are TRBV27 and TRBJ1-2, with D possibly TRBD1 on 6 matching bases. The CDR3 consists of 16 residues. Trimming stripped 7 bases from V and 5 bases from J, with 23 bases between. Germline CDR1 and CDR2: MNHEY and SMNVEV (reference sequence). This CDR3 reads CASTALGGQGKYGYTF. In DNA, the CDR3 is TGTGCCAGCACCGCCCTGGGGGGGCAGGGAAAATATGGCTACACCTTC.

This clone was counted a single time. V usage is TRBV30 and J usage is TRBJ2-3, with TRBD2 matching 11 bases. Unmatched junction bases numbered 13, after V lost 3 bases and J lost 2 bases. There are 18 residues in the CDR3. CDR1 is GTSNPN and CDR2 is SVGIG in the germline V gene (reference sequence). The CDR3 region is CAWRGLAGGLVHTDTQYF. For the CDR3, the DNA is TGTGCCTGGAGGGGCCTAGCGGGAGGCTTGGTCCACACAGATACGCAGTATTTT.

The chain recombines TRBV27 with TRBJ1-2, with a possible D match to TRBD1 (6 bases). This CDR3 is built from 14 residues. Trimming took off 2 bases at V and 7 bases at J, with 14 bases between the two ends. Germline CDR1 and CDR2: MNHEY and SMNVEV (reference sequence). The DNA of the CDR3 is TGTGCCAGCAGTTTAGGGCAGGGGTATAGTGGCTACACCTTC. This translates into CASSLGQGYSGYTF.

V gene TRBV9 combines with J gene TRBJ2-1, with TRBD2 identical over 8 bases. J was trimmed by 2 bases and V by 3 bases; bases with no gene match: 4. The germline V gene encodes CDR1 SGDLS and CDR2 YYNGEE. The CDR3 covers 15 residues. The CDR3 region is CASSGPGGPYNEQFF. Written as DNA, the CDR3 is TGTGCCAGCAGCGGACCGGGGGGGCCCTACAATGAGCAGTTCTTC.

V and J are TRBV6-1 and TRBJ2-2; no clear D gene. V gave up 5 bases and J gave up 1 base, with 11 bases separating them. CDR1 and CDR2 (germline): MNHNS, SASEGT. CDR3 size: 15 residues. The CDR3 loop reads CASSLLTLNTGELFF. The DNA for the CDR3 is TGTGCCAGCAGTTTATTAACATTGAACACCGGGGAGCTGTTTTTT.

The V call is TRBV19, the J call TRBJ2-7, with unresolved D. This CDR3 has 13 amino acids. The V end lost 5 bases, the J end lost 1 base, and 9 bases lay between the germline ends. Germline CDR1 reads LNHDA; CDR2 reads SQIVND (reference sequence). As DNA, the CDR3 is TGTGCCAGTAGTGGTCCACAGTCCTACGAGCAGTACTTC. It translates to CASSGPQSYEQYF.

The chain recombines TRBV29-1 with TRBJ2-1; no reliable D call. V was shortened by 7 bases and J by 6 bases, with 16 bases between the two germline ends. The CDR3 extends over 13 amino acids. Per germline, CDR1 SQVTM and CDR2 ANQGSEA. CDR3 loop: CSGIDVLANEQFF. The CDR3 nucleotides are TGCAGCGGCATTGATGTTCTGGCCAATGAGCAGTTCTTC.

This clone is a singleton in its sample. The same CDR3 can be traced to other DNA sequences in this sample. The V gene is TRBV11-2, the J gene TRBJ2-3; 12 bases fit TRBD2. Germline V CDR1 and CDR2: SGHAT, FQNNGV. CDR3 length: 14 amino acids. V lost 6 bases, J lost 4 bases, and 2 bases stayed unmatched. CDR3 sequence (DNA): TGTGCCAGCAGTCTAGCGGGAGGGTCAGATACGCAGTATTTT. It is translated as CASSLAGGSDTQYF.

V and J are TRBV29-1 and TRBJ2-1, with TRBD1 as a possible D gene (6 bases). The CDR3 is 15 amino acids. Germline V lookup: CDR1 SQVTM, CDR2 ANQGSEA. V was trimmed by 6 bases and J by 2 bases, leaving 17 bases between them. The CDR3 DNA reads TGCAGCGTCGCCGGGACACCGTTGGCCTACAATGAGCAGTTCTTC. It specifies CSVAGTPLAYNEQFF.

The chain couples TRBV7-2 to TRBJ2-1; 7 bases match TRBD1. Germline loops: CDR1 SGHTA, CDR2 FQGNSA. The CDR3 spans 14 residues. Trimming cost V 1 base and J 9 bases; bases outside gene matches: 6. Here the CDR3 reads CASSLGTGVSEQFF. Here the CDR3 DNA reads TGTGCCAGCAGCTTAGGAACAGGGGTCAGTGAGCAGTTCTTC.